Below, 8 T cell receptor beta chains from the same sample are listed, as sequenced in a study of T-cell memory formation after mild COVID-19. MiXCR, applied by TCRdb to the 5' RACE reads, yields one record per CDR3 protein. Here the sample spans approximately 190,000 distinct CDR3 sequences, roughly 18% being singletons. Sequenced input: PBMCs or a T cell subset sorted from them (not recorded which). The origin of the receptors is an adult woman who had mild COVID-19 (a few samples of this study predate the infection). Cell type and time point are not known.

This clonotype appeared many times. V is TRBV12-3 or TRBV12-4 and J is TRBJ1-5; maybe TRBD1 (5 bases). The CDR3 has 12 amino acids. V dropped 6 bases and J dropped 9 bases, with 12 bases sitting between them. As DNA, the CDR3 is TGTGCCAGCAGGAGGGGTCCCGGGCCCCAGCATTTT. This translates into CASRRGPGPQHF.

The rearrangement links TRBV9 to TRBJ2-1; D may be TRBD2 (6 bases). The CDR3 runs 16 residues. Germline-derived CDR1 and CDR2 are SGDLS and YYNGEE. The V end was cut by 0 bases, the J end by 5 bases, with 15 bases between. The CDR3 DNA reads TGTGCCAGCAGCGTAGGATCGGAGGGTCTGGACAATGAGCAGTTCTTC. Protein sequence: CASSVGSEGLDNEQFF.

CDR3: CATSRDYSGRTDTQYF. Here the CDR3 DNA reads TGTGCCACCAGCAGAGATTATAGCGGGAGAACAGATACGCAGTATTTT. V gene TRBV15 combines with J gene TRBJ2-3, with TRBD2 matching over 9 bases. The CDR3 covers 16 residues. The V gene end was trimmed by 0 bases and the J gene end by 3 bases; junction bases not matched to a gene: 4. In germline, CDR1 is LNHNV, CDR2 YYDKDF (reference sequence).

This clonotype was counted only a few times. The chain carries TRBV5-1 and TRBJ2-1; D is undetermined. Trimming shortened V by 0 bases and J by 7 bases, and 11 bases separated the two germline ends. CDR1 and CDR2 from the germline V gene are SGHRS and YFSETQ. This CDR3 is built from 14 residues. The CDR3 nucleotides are TGCGCCAGCAGCTTGGCCGCTCTGGGGAATGAGCAGTTCTTC. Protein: CASSLAALGNEQFF.

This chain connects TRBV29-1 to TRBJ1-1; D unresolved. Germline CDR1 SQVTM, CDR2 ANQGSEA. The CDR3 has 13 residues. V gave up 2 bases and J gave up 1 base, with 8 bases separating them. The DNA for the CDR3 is TGCAGCGTTGAAAGTCAGAAGAACACTGAAGCTTTCTTT. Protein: CSVESQKNTEAFF.

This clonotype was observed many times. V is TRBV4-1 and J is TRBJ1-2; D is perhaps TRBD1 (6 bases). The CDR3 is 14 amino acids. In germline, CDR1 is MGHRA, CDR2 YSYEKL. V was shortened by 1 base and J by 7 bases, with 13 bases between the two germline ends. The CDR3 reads CASSQGGGFGGYTF. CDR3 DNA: TGCGCCAGCAGCCAAGGAGGGGGTTTCGGTGGCTACACCTTC.

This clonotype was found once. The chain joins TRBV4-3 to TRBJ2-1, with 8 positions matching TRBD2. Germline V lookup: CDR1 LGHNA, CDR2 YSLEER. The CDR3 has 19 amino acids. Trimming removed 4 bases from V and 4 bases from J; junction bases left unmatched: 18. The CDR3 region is CASSPGPGEAGVVYNEQFF. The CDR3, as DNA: TGCGCCAGCAGCCCTGGACCCGGAGAAGCGGGAGTGGTATACAATGAGCAGTTCTTC.

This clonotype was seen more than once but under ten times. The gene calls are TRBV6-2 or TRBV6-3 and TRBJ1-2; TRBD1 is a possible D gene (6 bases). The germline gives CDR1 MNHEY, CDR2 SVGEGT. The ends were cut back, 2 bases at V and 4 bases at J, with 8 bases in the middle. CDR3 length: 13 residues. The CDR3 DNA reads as TGTGCCAGCAGTTACGGAGGGGGCTATGGCTACACCTTC. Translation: CASSYGGGYGYTF.